This TCR beta chain was obtained from a study of blood T cell repertoires in COVID-19. Overall study: Donors in the United States, Italy and Spain gave samples during acute or convalescent COVID-19. From T cells, B-cell-depleted T cells, or PBMCs came the material, which was cDNA or gDNA.

Study processing details: Amplification with reference gene primers provided the estimates of nucleated cell counts. The data were produced by immunoSEQ multiplex PCR, yet TCRdb's version contains in-frame clones alone and is incomplete. The D gene and trimming were derived from the DNA, and the V and J assignments and clone size from that table. The table shows 55,000 to 65,000 clones, with just under 90% occurring only once. The CDR3 loop spans 14 amino acids. Trimming pared 3 bases from V and 2 bases from J, leaving 10 bases between. Germline lookup yields CDR1 LNHDA and CDR2 SQIVND (reference sequence).

The chain links TRBV19 to TRBJ1-2, with a weak D call TRBD1 (6 bases). The TCR was taken from a human donor with active COVID-19. The donor label of this sample is uncertain. Sequencing was done on a sample of peripheral blood. The CDR3 reads CASSMKGHNYGYTF. The CDR3 DNA sequence: TGTGCCAGTAGTATGAAGGGACACAACTATGGCTACACCTTC.